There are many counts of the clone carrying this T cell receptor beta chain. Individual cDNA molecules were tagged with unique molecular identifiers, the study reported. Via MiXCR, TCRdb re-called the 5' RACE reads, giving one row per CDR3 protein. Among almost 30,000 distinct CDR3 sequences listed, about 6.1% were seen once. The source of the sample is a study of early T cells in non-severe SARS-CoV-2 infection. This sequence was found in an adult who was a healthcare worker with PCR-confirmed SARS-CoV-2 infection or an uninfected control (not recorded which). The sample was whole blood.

CDR3 coding DNA: TGTGCCATCAGTGAACCCGGCTACGAGCAGTACTTC. Its protein is CAISEPGYEQYF. The rearrangement joins TRBV10-3 to TRBJ2-7; no reliable D call. The germline V and J ends were trimmed by 3 bases and 3 bases, with 6 bases remaining between them. From germline, CDR1 is ENHRY and CDR2 SYGVKD. CDR3 size: 12 residues.